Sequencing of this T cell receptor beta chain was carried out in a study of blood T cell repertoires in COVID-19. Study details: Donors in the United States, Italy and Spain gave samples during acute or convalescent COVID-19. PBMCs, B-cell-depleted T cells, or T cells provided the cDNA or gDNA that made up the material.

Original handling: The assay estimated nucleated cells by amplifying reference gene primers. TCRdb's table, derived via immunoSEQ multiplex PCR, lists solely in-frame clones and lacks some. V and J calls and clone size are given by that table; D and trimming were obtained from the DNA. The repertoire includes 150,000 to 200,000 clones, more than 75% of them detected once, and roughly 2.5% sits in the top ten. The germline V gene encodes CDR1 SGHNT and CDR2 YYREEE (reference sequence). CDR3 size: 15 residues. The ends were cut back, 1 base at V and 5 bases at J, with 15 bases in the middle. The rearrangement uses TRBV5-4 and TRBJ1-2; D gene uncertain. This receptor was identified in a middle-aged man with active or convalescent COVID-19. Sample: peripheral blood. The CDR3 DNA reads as TGTGCCAGCAGCTTGTACCTAGTCGGCCCTTATGGCTACACCTTC. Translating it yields CASSLYLVGPYGYTF.